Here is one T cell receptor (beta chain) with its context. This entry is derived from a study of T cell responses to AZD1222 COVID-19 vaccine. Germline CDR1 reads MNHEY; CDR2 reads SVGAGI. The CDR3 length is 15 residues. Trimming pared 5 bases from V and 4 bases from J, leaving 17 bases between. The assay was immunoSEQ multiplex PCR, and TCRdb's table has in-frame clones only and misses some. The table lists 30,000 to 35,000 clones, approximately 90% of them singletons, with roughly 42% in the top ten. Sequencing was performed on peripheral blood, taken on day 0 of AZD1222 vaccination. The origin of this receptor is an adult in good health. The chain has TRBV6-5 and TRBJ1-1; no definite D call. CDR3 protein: CASSRPPGIVTEAFF. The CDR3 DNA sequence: TGTGCCAGCAGTCGACCACCGGGAATTGTCACTGAAGCTTTCTTT.